This paragraph reports one TCR beta chain. What this receptor recognizes is not known. No clone much larger than this one lies a single base away; base qualities are absent. The CDR3 holds 14 amino acids from the cysteine to the phenylalanine. Solely the CDR3 DNA is kept, with 42 bases framed from the first base. V drops 5 bases and J drops 0 bases, leaving 10 bases in between. The TCR beta CDR3 regions were amplified from RNA transcripts. The TCR CDR3 was subjected to a first round of RT-PCR using the HTBI primer set and the Qiagen OneStep RT-PCR kit. Libraries were constructed in a second round of multiplex PCR, after which size selection and purification were performed. Sequencing of the libraries was done on an Illumina HiSeq2000 using paired-end 100 bp reads. The source study handled its data this way. SOAPnuke was used to process the raw data, throwing out any read that contained adapters or uncalled bases, had a mean Phred below 15, or lacked an exact constant-primer or identifier match. High-quality paired reads were merged using COPE v1.2.5, and each unique nucleotide sequence was defined as a clonotype. Clonotypes were aligned to IMGT TRBV, TRBD and TRBJ reference segments using MiTCR v1.1. The analysis included only V-J combinations with a frequency above 0.0001, which together covered around 99% of the repertoires. A TCS score was defined as the ratio of F50 (clonal expansion) to E x V (chaos), with BLOSUM62-based TCRdist applied between CDR3 peptides within each V-J. Welch's t-statistics and random forest reduced fewer than 550 V-J features to 10 to 15, which were used in a naive Bayes classifier (R e1071). The similarity between thyroid and blood repertoires was quantified using the Morisita-Horn index. TCRdb reprocessing: public reads trimmed at Q25 with fastp, clones called with MiXCR, in-frame beta chains kept. A single entry per CDR3 protein holds the most common genes and DNA from its merged rows. V and J calls and clone size were set by TCRdb, not the authors. The sample contains roughly 840,000 distinct CDR3 sequences, over 35% of them found a single time. The ten largest account for 7.5% to 9.5% of the sample.

This entry comes from a study of T cells in Graves' hyperthyroidism and ophthalmopathy (dated by TCRdb to between 2019 and 2020). For the study in its entirety: Peripheral blood samples were taken at the time of initial diagnosis, prior to any treatment. Once sampling was done, hyperthyroidism patients were given methimazole at a starting dose of 30 mg daily, whereas ophthalmopathy patients were given high-dose intravenous methylprednisolone. According to the paper, TCR Vbeta CDR3 sequencing was carried out on 135 peripheral blood samples, which came from 40 to 45 ophthalmopathy, around 75 hyperthyroidism and roughly 17 progressor patients. Whether ophthalmopathy could be predicted prospectively was tested in an independent validation cohort made up of roughly 19 hyperthyroidism patients plus 17 patients who later progressed to ophthalmopathy. A discovery cohort of roughly 96 patients, roughly 45 with Graves' ophthalmopathy and 57 with stable Graves' hyperthyroidism, was used to find distinguishing TCR V-J signatures. In addition, the study compared T-cell repertoires in thyroid tissue and in blood from about 6 Graves' hyperthyroidism patients. The roughly 100 discovery patients were randomly divided into training and test sets at a 7:3 ratio.

Study-level results and caveats: A model built on a 13 V-J signature distinguished ophthalmopathy from stable hyperthyroidism, reaching around 88% sensitivity and about 81% specificity in cross-validation and 80%/75% in testing. In validation, the model predicted progression to ophthalmopathy with over 60% sensitivity and roughly 72% specificity, a median of 6.5 months before onset. No statistical method was used to set the sample size in advance, and investigators knew the group allocation. Most expanded thyroid clonotypes (frequency above 0.001) were also found in blood, which suggests that blood repertoires may mirror thyroid immune responses.

A patient counted as having stable Graves' hyperthyroidism if no progression to ophthalmopathy occurred over 18 months of follow-up. Hyperthyroidism patients were newly diagnosed, had a disease duration of under 2 months, and were aged 18 to 65 years. Any patient with an uncontrolled infection, another autoimmune disease, pregnancy or lactation was excluded. Diagnoses were based on clinical symptoms, serum thyroxine and TRAb, thyroid ultrasound and orbital computed tomography. PBMCs were separated from 10 ml of fresh peripheral blood using Ficoll-Paque density gradient centrifugation. Total RNA was extracted using Trizol reagent, and RNA quality was assessed on an Agilent 2100 Bioanalyzer.

The sequencing sample was made of blood. The source is a man between 18 and 29 years old with Graves' hyperthyroidism. The V and J segments used are TRBV12-3 or TRBV12-4 and TRBJ1-1; the D segment could be TRBD1, given 6 matching bases. For the CDR3, the sequence is CASSGRQVNTEAFF. The DNA reads TGTGCCAGCAGTGGCCGACAGGTGAACACTGAAGCTTTCTTT.